This T cell receptor beta chain comes out of a study of T cell repertoires in cytomegalovirus infection. Whole-study context: Matching HLA type and CMV infection were both indicated by public TCR beta signatures. Study-level findings and limits: There were carriers of CMV plus the relevant HLA, and cumulative public TCR beta family frequency identified them. CMV-specific HLA-C-restricted TCR beta clonotypes dominated the ex vivo response.

After removal of 7 bases from V and 5 bases from J, the junction contained 11 bases not matched to a gene. The CDR3 totals 15 residues. Germline V CDR1 and CDR2: ENHRY, SYGVKD. Note on this clonotype: Its antigen is still unknown.

TCRdb analysed the reads with MiXCR anew, one entry per CDR3 protein. The sample holds about 320,000 distinct CDR3 sequences, around 9.5% seen once. V is TRBV10-3 and J is TRBJ2-1; TRBD2 matches 7 bases. What was sequenced was PBMCs. This receptor was taken from a human donor in good health (CMV status not recorded). Some clones in this sample may be carry-over from other donors' samples. The CDR3 region has the DNA TGTGCCATCAACCGGGCGGGAGTAATAGACAATGAGCAGTTCTTC. Translation gives CAINRAGVIDNEQFF.